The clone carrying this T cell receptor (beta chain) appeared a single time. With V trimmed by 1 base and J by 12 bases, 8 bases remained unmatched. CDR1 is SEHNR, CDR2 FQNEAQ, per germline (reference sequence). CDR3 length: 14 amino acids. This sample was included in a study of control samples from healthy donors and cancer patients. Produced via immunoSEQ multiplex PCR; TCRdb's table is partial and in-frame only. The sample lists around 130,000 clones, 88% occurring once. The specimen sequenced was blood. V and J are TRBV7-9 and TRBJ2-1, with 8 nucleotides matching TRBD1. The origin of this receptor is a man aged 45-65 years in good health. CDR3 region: CASSLEGRGPSQFF. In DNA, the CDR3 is TGTGCCAGCAGCTTAGAAGGCAGGGGGCCATCGCAGTTCTTC.